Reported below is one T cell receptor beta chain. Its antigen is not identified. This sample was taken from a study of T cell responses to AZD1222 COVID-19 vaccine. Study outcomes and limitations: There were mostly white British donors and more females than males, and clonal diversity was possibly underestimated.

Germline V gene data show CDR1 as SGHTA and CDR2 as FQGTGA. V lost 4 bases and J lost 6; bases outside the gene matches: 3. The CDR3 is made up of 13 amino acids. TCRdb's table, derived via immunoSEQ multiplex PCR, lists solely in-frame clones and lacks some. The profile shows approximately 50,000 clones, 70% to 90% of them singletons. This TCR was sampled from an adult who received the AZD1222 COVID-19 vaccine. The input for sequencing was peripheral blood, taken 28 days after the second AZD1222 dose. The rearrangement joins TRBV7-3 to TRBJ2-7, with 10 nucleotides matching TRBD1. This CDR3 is CASSSTGGGEQYF. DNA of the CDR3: TGTGCCAGCAGCTCGACAGGGGGCGGCGAGCAGTACTTC.